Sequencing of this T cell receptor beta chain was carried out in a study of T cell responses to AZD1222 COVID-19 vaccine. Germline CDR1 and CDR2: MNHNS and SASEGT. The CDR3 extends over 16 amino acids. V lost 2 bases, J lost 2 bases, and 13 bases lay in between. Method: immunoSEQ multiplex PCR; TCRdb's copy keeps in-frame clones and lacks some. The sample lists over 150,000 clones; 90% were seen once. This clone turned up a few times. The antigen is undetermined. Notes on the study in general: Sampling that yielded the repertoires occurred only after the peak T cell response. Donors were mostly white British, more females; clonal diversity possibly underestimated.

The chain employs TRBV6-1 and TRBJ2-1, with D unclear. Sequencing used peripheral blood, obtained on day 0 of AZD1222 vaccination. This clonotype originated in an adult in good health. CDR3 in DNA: TGTGCCAGCAGTGAATCCATAGGGCCCCCCTACAATGAGCAGTTCTTC. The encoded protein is CASSESIGPPYNEQFF.